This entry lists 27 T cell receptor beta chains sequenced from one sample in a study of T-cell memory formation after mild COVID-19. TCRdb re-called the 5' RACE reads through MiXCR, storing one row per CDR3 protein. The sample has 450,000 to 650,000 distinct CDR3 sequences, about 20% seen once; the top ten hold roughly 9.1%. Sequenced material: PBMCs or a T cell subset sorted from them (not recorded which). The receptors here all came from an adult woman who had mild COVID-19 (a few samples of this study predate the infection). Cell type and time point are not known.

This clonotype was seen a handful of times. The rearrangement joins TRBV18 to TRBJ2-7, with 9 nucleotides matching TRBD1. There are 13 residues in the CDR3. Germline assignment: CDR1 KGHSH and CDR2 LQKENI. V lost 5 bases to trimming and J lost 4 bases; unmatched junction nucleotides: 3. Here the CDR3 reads CASSKDRGYEQYF. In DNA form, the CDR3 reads TGTGCCAGCTCAAAGGACAGGGGTTACGAGCAGTACTTC.

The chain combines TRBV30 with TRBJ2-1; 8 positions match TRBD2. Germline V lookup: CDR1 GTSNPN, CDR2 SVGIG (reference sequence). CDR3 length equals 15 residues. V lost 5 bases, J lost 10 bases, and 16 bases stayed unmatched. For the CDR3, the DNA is TGTGCCTGGTCTAAAGGGACTAGGAGTTCGGGCGAGCAGTTCTTC. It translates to CAWSKGTRSSGEQFF.

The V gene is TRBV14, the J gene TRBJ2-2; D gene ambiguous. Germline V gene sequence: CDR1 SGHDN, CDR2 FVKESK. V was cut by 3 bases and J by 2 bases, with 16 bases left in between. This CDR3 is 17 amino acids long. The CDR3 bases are TGTGCCAGCAGCCATGAAAGGGTCCGGGTTAACACCGGGGAGCTGTTTTTT. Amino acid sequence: CASSHERVRVNTGELFF.

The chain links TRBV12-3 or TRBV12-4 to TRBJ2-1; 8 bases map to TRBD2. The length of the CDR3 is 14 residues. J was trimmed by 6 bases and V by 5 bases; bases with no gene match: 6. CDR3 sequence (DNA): TGTGCCAGCAGTAGCTGGACTAGCCTCAATGAGCAGTTCTTC. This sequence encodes CASSSWTSLNEQFF.

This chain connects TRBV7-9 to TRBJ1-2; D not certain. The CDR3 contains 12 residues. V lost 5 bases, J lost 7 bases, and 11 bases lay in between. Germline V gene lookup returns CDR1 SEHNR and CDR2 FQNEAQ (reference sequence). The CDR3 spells CASSHPGGGYTF. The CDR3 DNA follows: TGTGCCAGCAGCCATCCAGGTGGTGGCTACACCTTC.

The CDR3 region is CASSLDWGGVREAFF. Here the CDR3 DNA reads TGCGCCAGCAGCTTGGATTGGGGGGGCGTTCGTGAAGCTTTCTTT. The chain has TRBV5-1 and TRBJ1-1; D possibly corresponds to TRBD1 (6 bases). Looked up from germline, CDR1 is SGHRS and CDR2 is YFSETQ. This CDR3 spans 15 amino acids. V shed 0 bases and J shed 7 bases, with 16 bases lying between them.

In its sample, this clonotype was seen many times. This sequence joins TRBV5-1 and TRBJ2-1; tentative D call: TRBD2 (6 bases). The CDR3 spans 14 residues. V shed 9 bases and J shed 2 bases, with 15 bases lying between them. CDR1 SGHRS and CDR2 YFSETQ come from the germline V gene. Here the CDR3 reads CATSGGRTYNEQFF. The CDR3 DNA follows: TGCGCCACATCGGGTGGGAGGACCTACAATGAGCAGTTCTTC.

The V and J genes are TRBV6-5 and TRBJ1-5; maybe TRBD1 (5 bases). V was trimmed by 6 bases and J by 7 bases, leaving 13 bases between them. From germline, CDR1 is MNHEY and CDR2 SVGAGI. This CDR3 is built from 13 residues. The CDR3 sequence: CASSWGGDQPQHF. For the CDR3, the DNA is TGTGCCAGCAGCTGGGGAGGGGACCAGCCCCAGCATTTT.

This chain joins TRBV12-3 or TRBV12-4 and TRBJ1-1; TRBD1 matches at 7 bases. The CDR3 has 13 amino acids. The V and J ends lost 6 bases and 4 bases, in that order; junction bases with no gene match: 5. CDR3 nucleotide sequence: TGTGCCAGCAGGCGACAGGGCGCCACTGAAGCTTTCTTT. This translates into CASRRQGATEAFF.

In DNA, the CDR3 is TGCGCCAGCAGCCCCTGGAGGGTCATGAACACTGAAGCTTTCTTT. Translated, it gives CASSPWRVMNTEAFF. The rearrangement joins TRBV5-1 to TRBJ1-1; D is unclear. Trimming left V 4 bases short and J 0 bases short, with 13 bases between. The length of the CDR3 is 15 residues. Germline values: CDR1 SGHRS, CDR2 YFSETQ.

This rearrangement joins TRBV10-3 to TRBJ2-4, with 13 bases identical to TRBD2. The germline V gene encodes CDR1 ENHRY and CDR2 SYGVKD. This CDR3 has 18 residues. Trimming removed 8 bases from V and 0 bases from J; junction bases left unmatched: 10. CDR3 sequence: CAIGPGLAGRLAKNIQYF. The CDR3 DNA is TGTGCCATCGGCCCGGGACTAGCGGGACGTTTAGCCAAAAACATTCAGTACTTC.

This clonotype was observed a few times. The DNA of the CDR3 is TGTGCCAGCAGTTACTCGGGCGAACCGCTAGGCACAGATACGCAGTATTTT. Translating it yields CASSYSGEPLGTDTQYF. The gene calls are TRBV6-2 or TRBV6-3 and TRBJ2-3, with D uncertain. Germline values: CDR1 MNHEY, CDR2 SVGEGT. The CDR3 covers 17 residues. Trimming left V 0 bases short and J 1 base short, with 14 bases between.

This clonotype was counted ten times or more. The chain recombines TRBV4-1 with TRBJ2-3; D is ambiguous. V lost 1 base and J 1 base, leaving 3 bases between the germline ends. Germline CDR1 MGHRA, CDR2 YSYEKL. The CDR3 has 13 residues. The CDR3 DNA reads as TGCGCCAGCAGCCAAGTGGGCACAGATACGCAGTATTTT. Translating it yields CASSQVGTDTQYF.

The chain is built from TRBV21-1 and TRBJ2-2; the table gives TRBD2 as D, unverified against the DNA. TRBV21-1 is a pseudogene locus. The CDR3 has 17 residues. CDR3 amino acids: CASSKKTRGGNTGELFF. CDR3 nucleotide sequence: TGTGCCAGCAGCAAAAAAACACGCGGAGGGAACACCGGGGAGCTGTTTTTT.

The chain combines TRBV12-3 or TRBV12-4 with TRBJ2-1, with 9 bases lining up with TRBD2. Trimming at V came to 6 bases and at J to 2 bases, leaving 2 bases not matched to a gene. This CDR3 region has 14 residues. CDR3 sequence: CASRGTSPYNEQFF. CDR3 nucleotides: TGTGCCAGCAGGGGGACTAGCCCCTACAATGAGCAGTTCTTC.

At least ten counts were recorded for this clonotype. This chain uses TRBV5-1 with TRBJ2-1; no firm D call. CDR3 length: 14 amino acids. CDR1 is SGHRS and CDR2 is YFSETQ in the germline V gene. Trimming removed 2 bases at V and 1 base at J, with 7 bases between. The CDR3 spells CASSLRLSYNEQFF. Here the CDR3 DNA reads TGCGCCAGCAGCTTACGACTGTCCTACAATGAGCAGTTCTTC.

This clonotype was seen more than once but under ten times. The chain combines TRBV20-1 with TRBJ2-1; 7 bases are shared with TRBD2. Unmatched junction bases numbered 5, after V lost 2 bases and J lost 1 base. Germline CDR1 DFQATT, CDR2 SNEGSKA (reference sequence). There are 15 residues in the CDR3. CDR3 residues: CSARIGGGSYNEQFF. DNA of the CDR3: TGCAGTGCTAGAATCGGCGGGGGTTCCTACAATGAGCAGTTCTTC.

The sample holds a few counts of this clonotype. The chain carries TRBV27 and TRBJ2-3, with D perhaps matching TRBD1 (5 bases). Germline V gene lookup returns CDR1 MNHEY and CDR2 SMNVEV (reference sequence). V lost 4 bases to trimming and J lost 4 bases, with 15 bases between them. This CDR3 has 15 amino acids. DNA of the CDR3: TGTGCCAGCAGTTCCCCAGGGTCTGAGGCAGATACGCAGTATTTT. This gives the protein CASSSPGSEADTQYF.

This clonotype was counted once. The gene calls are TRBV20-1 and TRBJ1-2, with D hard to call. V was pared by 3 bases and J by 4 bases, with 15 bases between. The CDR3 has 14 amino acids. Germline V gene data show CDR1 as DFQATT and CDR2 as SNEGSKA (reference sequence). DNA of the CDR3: TGCAGTGCTAGTGGTCTCTTGCCTTTCTATGGCTACACCTTC. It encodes CSASGLLPFYGYTF.

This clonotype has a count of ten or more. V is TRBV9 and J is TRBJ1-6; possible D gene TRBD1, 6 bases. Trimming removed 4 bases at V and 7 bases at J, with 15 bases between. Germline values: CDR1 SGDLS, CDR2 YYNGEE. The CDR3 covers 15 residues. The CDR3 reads CASSPQTGLNSPLHF. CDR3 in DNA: TGTGCCAGCAGCCCGCAGACAGGTTTGAATTCACCCCTCCACTTT.

The CDR3: CASTWTATSTDTQYF. CDR3 bases: TGTGCCAGCACCTGGACCGCTACGAGCACAGATACGCAGTATTTT. The V and J genes are TRBV27 and TRBJ2-3; D not certain. The CDR3 loop spans 15 amino acids. V lost 7 bases to trimming and J lost 0 bases, with 14 bases between them. Germline V gene data show CDR1 as MNHEY and CDR2 as SMNVEV (reference sequence).

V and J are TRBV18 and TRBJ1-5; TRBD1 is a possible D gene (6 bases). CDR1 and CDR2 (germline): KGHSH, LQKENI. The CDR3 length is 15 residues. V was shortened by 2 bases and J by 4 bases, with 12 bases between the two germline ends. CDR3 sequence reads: CASSPMPGENQPQHF. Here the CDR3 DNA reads TGTGCCAGCTCACCAATGCCAGGGGAAAATCAGCCCCAGCATTTT.

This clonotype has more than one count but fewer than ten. CDR3 sequence: CASSLSPRGAYNEQFF. The DNA for the CDR3 is TGTGCCAGCAGCTTATCCCCCCGGGGGGCTTACAATGAGCAGTTCTTC. The rearrangement uses TRBV7-6 and TRBJ2-1, with D tentatively TRBD2 (7 bases). The V and J ends lost 2 bases and 4 bases respectively, with 15 bases between them. The CDR3 consists of 16 residues. The germline CDR1 and CDR2 sequences are SGHVS and FNYEAQ.

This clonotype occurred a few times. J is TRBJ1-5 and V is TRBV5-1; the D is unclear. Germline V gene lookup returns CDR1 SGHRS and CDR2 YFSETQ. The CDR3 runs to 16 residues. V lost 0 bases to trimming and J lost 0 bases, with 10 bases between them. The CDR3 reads CASSLAQNYSNQPQHF. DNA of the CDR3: TGCGCCAGCAGCTTGGCCCAGAACTATAGCAATCAGCCCCAGCATTTT.

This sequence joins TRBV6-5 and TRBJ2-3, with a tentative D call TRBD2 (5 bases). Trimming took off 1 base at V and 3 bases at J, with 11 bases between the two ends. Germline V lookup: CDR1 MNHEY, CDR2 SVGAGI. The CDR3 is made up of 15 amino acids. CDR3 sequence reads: CASSYLAGRTDTQYF. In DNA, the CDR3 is TGTGCCAGCAGTTACTTGGCGGGTAGAACAGATACGCAGTATTTT.

CDR3 protein: CASSIGGLNQPQHF. The DNA of the CDR3 is TGTGCCAGTAGTATCGGAGGGCTCAATCAGCCCCAGCATTTT. The V and J genes are TRBV19 and TRBJ1-5, with D unclear. The CDR3 covers 14 residues. V lost 3 bases to trimming and J lost 3 bases, with 9 bases between them. Germline CDR1 is LNHDA and CDR2 is SQIVND (reference sequence).

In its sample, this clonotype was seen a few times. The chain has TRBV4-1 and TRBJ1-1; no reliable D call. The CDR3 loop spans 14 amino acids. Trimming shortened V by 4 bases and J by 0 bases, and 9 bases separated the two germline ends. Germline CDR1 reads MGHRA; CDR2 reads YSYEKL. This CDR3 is CASSPYSVNTEAFF. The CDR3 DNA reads TGCGCCAGCAGCCCGTACTCAGTGAACACTGAAGCTTTCTTT.